This TCR beta chain was sequenced for a study of regulatory T cells in long-lasting Graves disease. Study results and limitations: Persistent cases favored TRBV28, TRBJ1-2 and TRBJ2-5.

Germline V gene lookup returns CDR1 MNHNS and CDR2 SASEGT. The CDR3 covers 15 residues. Germline trimming cut 0 bases from V and 2 bases from J; bases unmatched to any gene: 2. This clonotype was detected many times. Antigen: not known. Time point denoted: newly diagnosed GD, antithyroid drugs for less than 3 months. Making the TCR library involved RNA that had been extracted from PBMCs. Construction of the TCR beta libraries employed iRepertoire HTBI primers in conjunction with Arm-PCR of CDR3 regions. TCRdb ran MiXCR on the multiplex PCR reads and lists one entry per CDR3 protein. Counted here are about 520,000 distinct CDR3 sequences, about 12% occurring once; the ten biggest clones make up 7.5% to 9%. The same data also contributed to another study, on T cells in Graves' hyperthyroidism and ophthalmopathy. From that second work: The authors' 13 V-J model separated ophthalmopathy from stable hyperthyroidism.

The chain links TRBV6-1 to TRBJ1-1; TRBD1 aligns across 8 bases. The source is a woman younger than 45 with Graves disease. The material sequenced was peripheral blood mononuclear cells (PBMCs), taken at new diagnosis, from a patient treated with antithyroid drugs. DNA of the CDR3: TGTGCCAGCAGTGAAGCGGGGACAGGAAACACTGAAGCTTTCTTT. Amino acid sequence: CASSEAGTGNTEAFF.